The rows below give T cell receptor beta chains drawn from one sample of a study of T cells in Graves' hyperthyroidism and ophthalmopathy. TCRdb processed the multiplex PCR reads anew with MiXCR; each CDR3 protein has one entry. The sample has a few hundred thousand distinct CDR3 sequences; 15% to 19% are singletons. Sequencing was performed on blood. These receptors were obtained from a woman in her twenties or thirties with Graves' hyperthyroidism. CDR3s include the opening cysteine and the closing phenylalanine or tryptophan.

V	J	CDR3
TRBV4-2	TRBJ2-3	CASSTVTGTGGDTQYF
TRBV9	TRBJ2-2	CASSVGSGNGELFF
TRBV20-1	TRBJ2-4	CSASDRRDIQYF
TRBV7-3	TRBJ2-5	CASSLTEAGRAGETQYF
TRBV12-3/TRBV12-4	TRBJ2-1	CASTILALGSYNEQFF
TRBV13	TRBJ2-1	CASSEVGYNEQFF
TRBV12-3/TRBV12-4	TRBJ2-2	CASSGLADNTEELFF
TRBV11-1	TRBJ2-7	CASSPYRVGEQYF
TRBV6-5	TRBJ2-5	CASSYSHRETQYF
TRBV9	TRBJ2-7	CASGVGDAVTYEQYF
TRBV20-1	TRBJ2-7	CSARFGLAGEVHEQYF
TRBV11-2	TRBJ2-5	CASSHDRVRETQYF
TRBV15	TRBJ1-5	CATSRDRQVNQPQHF
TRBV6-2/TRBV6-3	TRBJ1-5	CASHRDRPPSHQPQHF
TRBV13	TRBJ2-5	CASSARLAEQETQYF
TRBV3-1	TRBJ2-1	CASSLSIAGGVYNEQFF
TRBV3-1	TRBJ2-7	CASSQGERSYEQYF
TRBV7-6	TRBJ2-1	CASSLGGSSLYNEQFF
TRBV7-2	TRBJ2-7	CASTPLKNSPYEQYF
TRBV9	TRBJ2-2	CASSPRSGDNTGELFF
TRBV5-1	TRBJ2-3	CASSRQGVDTQYF
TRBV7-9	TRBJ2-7	CASSLDPRRLGQYF
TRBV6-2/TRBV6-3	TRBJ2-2	CASSPGLAGAIGITGELFF
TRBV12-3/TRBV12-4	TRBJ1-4	CASSLPLGDNVQLFF
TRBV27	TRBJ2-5	CASIGGETQYF
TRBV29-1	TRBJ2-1	CSVLLREQFF
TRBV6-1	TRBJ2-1	CASSERQGAYNEQFF
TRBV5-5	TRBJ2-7	CASSYGGTDFREQYF
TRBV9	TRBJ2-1	CASSTGTSGFYNEQFF
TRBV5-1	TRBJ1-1	CASSLETGVRNTEAFF
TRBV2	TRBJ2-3	CASRNQRAPTDTQYF
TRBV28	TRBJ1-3	CATTGAAGNTIYF
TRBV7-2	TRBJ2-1	CASSLSALINEQFF
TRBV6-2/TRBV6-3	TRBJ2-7	CASSYEVAYEQYF
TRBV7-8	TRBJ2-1	CASSLVRAGLYNEQFF
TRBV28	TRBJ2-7	CASSFPGAPHYEQYF
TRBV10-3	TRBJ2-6	CAISEVLMGLAEPSSGANVLTF
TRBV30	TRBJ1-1	CAWSVWQAMNTEAFF
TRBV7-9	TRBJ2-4	CASGKVGEGNKNIQYF
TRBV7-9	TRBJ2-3	CASSPTPSGTDTQYF
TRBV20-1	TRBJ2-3	CSAREGGTSAHTDTQYF
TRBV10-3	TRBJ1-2	CAISLLDRGNYGYTF
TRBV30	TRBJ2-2	CAWGRGSTGELFF
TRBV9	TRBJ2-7	CASSVDGGPNYEQYF
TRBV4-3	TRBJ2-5	CASSQDVAGGPRETQYF
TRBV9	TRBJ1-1	CASSVGGGMNTEAFF
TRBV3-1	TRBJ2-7	CASSPQGRGAYEQYF
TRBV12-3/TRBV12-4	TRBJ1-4	CASSFSSGGGEKLFF
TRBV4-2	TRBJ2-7	CASSRVNERSSYEQYF
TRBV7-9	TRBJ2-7	CASSSRPPTSGREVDYEQYF
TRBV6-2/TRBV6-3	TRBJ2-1	CASGRGGAAYNEQFF
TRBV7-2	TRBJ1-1	CASSPTGTGYEAFF
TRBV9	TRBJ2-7	CASSPRDRRREQYF
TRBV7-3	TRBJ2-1	CASSHSGTENNEQFF
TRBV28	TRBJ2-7	CATTQAGTASYEQYF